The entry that follows covers one TCR beta chain sequence. Specified time point: pre-treatment sample, taken before nivolumab and TIL therapy. The tumor samples were excised metastases, mostly pleural nodules or supraclavicular lymph nodes. The data originate from a study of TIL therapy for anti-PD-1-resistant metastatic lung cancer. Study-wide background: Median tumor PD-L1 proportion score was roughly 5.8%. Half of patients were current or former smokers.

The CDR3 spans 15 residues. Germline CDR1 is MNHNY and CDR2 is SVGAGI (reference sequence). The V end lost 8 bases, the J end lost 0 bases, and 17 bases lay between the germline ends. The immunoSEQ assay was v3. Only in-frame clones appear in the TCRdb table, and some are missing; sequencing was by immunoSEQ multiplex PCR. The data hold 45,000 to 60,000 clones, with about three quarters observed a single time. V usage is TRBV6-6 and J usage is TRBJ2-7, with D perhaps matching TRBD1 or TRBD2 (6 bases each). The clonotype was recovered from a person between 25 and 79 years old with non-small cell lung cancer. This sample comprised tumor tissue, obtained at baseline. In DNA form, the CDR3 reads TGTGCCAGCGACTTTGGGGGGCCCAGCTCCTACGAGCAGTACTTC. It specifies CASDFGGPSSYEQYF.